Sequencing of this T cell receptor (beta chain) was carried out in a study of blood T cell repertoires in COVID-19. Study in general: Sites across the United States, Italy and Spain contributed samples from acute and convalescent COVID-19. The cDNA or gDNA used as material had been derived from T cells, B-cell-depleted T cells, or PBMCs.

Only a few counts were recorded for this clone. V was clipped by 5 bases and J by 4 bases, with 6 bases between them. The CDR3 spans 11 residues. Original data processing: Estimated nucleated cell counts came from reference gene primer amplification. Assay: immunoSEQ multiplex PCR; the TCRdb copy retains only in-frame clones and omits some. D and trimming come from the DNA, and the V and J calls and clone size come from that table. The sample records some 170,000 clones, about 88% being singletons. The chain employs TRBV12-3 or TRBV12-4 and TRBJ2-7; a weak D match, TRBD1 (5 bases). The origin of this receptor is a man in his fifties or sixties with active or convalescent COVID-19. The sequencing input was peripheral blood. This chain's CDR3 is CASSQGYEQYF. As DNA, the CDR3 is TGTGCCAGCAGTCAGGGATACGAGCAGTACTTC.